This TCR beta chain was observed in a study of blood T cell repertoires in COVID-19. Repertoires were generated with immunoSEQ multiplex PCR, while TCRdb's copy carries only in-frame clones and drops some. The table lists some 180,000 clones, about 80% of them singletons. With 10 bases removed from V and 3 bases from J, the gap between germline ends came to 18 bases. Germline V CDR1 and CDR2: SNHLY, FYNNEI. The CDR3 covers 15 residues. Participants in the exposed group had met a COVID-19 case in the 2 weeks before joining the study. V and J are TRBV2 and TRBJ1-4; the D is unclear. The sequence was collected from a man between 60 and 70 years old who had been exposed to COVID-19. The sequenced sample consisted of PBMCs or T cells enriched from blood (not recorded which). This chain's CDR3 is CATLILQEPNEKLFF. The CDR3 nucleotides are TGTGCCACGCTGATTCTTCAGGAACCTAATGAAAAACTGTTTTTT.